Listed here is a single T cell receptor (beta chain). Its antigen is currently not known. Per-nucleotide qualities are absent, and no much larger clonotype sits a single base away. The data are from a study of CD8 T cells in Susac syndrome (dated by TCRdb to the late 2010s). At the level of the whole study: Whether CD8+ T cell activation and differentiation in Susac syndrome was antigen driven was tested using repertoire sequencing. The study compared CD8+ T cell repertoire clonality among roughly eleven healthy donors, around 14 Susac syndrome patients and 15 or so multiple sclerosis patients. On the study overall, not on this receptor specifically: The number of individuals in the TCR sequencing and HLA analysis was acknowledged as relatively small.

Spanning cysteine to phenylalanine, the CDR3 consists of 16 amino acids. Only CDR3 DNA is held: 48 bases, read in frame from base 1. The germline ends are 24 bases apart after V is trimmed by 4 bases and J by 8 bases. The CDR1 and CDR2 encoded by the germline V gene (reference sequence) are SGHNT and YYREEE. RNA was extracted with the RNeasy kit and roughly 0.45 to 1 ug was reverse transcribed using random hexamers. The immunoSEQ multiplex PCR assay, which covers 54 Vbeta and 13 Jbeta segments, was used to amplify TCR beta CDR3 regions. Bias from PCR amplification was corrected by using a synthetic template baseline for primer optimization and for computational correction. Per the source publication's procedure: Reads were annotated to V, D and J genes per IMGT and analyzed with immunoSEQ Analyzer, keeping only productive sequences. To calculate clonality, Shannon entropy was normalized by log2 of the number of productive unique sequences and then subtracted from one. For each patient and control, public and private clones were evaluated among the 100 most prevalent clones. A clone was defined as Susac-specific if it was absent from the healthy and MS cohorts, from some 980 published viral clones and from other ImmuneACCESS disease sequences. The raw public reads went through TCRdb reprocessing: fastp at Q25, MiXCR clone calling, in-frame beta chains kept. Under each unique CDR3 protein, matching rows form one entry showing the most common genes and DNA. In this record, the V and J calls reflect TCRdb's handling and not the investigators' own analysis. The sample includes a few hundred thousand distinct CDR3 sequences, with 90% to 95% observed a single time. The ten largest make up around 0.13% of the sample.

Peripheral blood CD8+ and CD4+ T cells from healthy donors, Susac syndrome patients and multiple sclerosis patients were profiled using high-throughput TCR beta sequencing. The multiple sclerosis controls were treatment-naive patients whose relapsing-remitting disease, either stable or active, fulfilled the revised McDonald criteria. CD8+ TEMRA cells were enriched by FACS, while bulk CD8+ and CD4+ T cells were purified by magnetic negative isolation. Blood was collected in EDTA tubes and processed within 24 hours, with PBMCs isolated through density gradient centrifugation. PBMCs intended for TCR sequencing were cryopreserved in liquid nitrogen and thawed later in a water bath at 37 degrees C. The sorted or isolated CD4+, CD8+ and CD8+ TEMRA cells reached a purity of at least 90%.

Sample: CD8+ T cells from PBMCs. The receptor's source is a human donor with multiple sclerosis. The rearrangement joined TRBV5-4 to TRBJ1-1; TRBD1 is a possible D gene, resting on 5 matching bases. This receptor has the CDR3 CASSPIIGGGREEAFF. The DNA reads as follows: TGTGCCAGCAGCCCAATAATAGGCGGGGGAAGAGAGGAAGCTTTCTTT.